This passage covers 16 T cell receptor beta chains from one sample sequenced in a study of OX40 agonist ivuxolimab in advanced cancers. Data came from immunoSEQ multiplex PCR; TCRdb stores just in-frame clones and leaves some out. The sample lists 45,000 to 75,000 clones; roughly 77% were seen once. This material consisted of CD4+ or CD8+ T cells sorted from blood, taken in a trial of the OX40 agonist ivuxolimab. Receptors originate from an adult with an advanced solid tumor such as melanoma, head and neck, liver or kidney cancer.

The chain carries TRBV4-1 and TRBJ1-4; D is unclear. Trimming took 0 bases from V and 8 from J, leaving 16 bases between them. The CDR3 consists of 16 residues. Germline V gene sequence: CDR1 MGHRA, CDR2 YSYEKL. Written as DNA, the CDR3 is TGCGCCAGCAGCCAAGATACGCCAGTAGAAGGAGAAAAACTGTTTTTT. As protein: CASSQDTPVEGEKLFF.

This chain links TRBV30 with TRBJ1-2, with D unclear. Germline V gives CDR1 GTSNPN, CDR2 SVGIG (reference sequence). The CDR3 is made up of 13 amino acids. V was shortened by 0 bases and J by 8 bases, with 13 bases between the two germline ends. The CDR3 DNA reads TGTGCCTGGAGTGTACTCCGGGCATCCGGCTACACCTTC. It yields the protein CAWSVLRASGYTF.

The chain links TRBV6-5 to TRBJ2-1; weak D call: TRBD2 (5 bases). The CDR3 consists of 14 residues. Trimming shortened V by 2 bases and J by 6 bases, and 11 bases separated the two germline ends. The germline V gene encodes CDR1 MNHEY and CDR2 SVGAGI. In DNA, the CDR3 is TGTGCCAGCAGTTACGACTGGGCGGGCAATGAGCAGTTCTTC. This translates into CASSYDWAGNEQFF.

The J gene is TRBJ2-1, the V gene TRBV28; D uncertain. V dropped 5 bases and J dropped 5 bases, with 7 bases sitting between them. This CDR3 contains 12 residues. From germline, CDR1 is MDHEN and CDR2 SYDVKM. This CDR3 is CASSDVNNEQFF. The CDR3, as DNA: TGTGCCAGCAGTGACGTCAACAATGAGCAGTTCTTC.

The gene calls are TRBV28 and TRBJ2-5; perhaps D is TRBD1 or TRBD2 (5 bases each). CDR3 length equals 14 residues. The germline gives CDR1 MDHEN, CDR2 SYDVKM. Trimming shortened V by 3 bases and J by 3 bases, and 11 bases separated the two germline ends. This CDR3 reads CASSFWGTKETQYF. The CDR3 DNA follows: TGTGCCAGCAGTTTCTGGGGGACGAAAGAGACCCAGTACTTC.

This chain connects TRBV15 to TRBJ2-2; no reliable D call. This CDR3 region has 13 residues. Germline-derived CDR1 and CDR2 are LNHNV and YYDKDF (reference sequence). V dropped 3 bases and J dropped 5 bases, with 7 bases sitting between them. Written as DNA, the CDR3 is TGTGCCACCAGCAGGATACTTACCGGGGAGCTGTTTTTT. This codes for CATSRILTGELFF.

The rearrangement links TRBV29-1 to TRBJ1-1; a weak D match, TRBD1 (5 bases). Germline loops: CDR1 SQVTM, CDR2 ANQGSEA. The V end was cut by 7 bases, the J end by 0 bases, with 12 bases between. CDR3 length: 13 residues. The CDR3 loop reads CSAKRQMNTEAFF. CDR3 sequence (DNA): TGCAGCGCCAAAAGACAGATGAACACTGAAGCTTTCTTT.

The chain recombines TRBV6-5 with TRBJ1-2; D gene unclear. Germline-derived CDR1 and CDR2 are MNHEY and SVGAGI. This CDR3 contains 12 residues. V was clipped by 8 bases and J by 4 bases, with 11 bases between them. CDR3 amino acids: CASRTDTYGYTF. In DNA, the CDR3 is TGTGCCAGCCGCACGGATACCTATGGCTACACCTTC.

CDR3 DNA sequence: TGCGCCAGCAGCCAAGATCGGGCAGGGAGCACCGGGGAGCTGTTTTTT. This gives the protein CASSQDRAGSTGELFF. The V gene is TRBV4-1, the J gene TRBJ2-2, with D possibly being TRBD1 or TRBD2 (5 bases each). This CDR3 has 16 residues. CDR1 and CDR2 (germline): MGHRA, YSYEKL. V shed 0 bases and J shed 4 bases, with 12 bases lying between them.

Written as DNA, the CDR3 is TGTGCCAGCAGTAAACAGGGTGGCGAAAAACTGTTTTTT. Translating it yields CASSKQGGEKLFF. The chain combines TRBV2 with TRBJ1-4; possible D gene TRBD1, 6 bases. This CDR3 is built from 13 residues. Germline CDR1 is SNHLY and CDR2 is FYNNEI. V shed 5 bases and J shed 8 bases, with 12 bases lying between them.

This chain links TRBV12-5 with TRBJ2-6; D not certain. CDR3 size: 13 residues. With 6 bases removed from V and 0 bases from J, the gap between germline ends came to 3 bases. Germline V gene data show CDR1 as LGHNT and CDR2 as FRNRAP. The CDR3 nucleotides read TGTGCTAGTGGCAACTCTGGGGCCAACGTCCTGACTTTC. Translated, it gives CASGNSGANVLTF.

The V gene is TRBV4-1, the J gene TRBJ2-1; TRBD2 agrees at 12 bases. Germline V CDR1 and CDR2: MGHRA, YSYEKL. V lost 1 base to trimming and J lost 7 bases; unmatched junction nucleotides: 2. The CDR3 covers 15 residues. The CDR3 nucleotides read TGCGCCAGCAGCCAAGGGGGGACTAGCGGGAATGAGCAGTTCTTC. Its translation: CASSQGGTSGNEQFF.

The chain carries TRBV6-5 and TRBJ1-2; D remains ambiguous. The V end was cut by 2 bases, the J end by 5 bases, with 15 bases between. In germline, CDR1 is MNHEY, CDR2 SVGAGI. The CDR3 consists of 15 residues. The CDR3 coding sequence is TGTGCCAGCAGTTACAGTGCCTTAGGAGGGTATGGCTACACCTTC. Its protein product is CASSYSALGGYGYTF.

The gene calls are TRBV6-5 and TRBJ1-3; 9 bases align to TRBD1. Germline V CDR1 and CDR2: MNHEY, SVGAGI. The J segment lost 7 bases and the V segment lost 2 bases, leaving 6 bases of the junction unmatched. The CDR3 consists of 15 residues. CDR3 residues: CASSYGDRVGNTIYF. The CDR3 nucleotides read TGTGCCAGCAGTTACGGGGACAGGGTTGGTAACACCATATATTTT.

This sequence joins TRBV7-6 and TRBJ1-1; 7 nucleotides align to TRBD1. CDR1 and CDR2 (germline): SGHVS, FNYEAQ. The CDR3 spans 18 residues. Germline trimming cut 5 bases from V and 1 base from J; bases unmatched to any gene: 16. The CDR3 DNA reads TGTGCCAGCAGCGGAGGGTTTCGGGTAGGGGACAGGAACACTGAAGCTTTCTTT. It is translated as CASSGGFRVGDRNTEAFF.

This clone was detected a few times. The CDR3 nucleotides are TGTGCCAGTAGCCCGACCTCGGGACAGCCTATAAACACCATATATTTT. Encoded protein: CASSPTSGQPINTIYF. The chain couples TRBV19 to TRBJ1-3; 7 nucleotides line up with TRBD1. The germline gives CDR1 LNHDA, CDR2 SQIVND (reference sequence). V dropped 6 bases and J dropped 6; count of bases not matched to a gene: 14. The length of the CDR3 is 16 residues.